This T cell receptor (beta chain) was captured by sequencing in a study of cytotoxic CD8 clonotypes in ibrutinib-treated CLL. Overall study context: Complete response was seen in 2 patients and partial in about 24; about twelve progressed and roughly 15 stayed remitted after a median approximately 70 months. The study, taken as a whole, reports: Public clonotypes occurred uncommonly; on treatment, they contracted or remained stable. Clonality grew at ibrutinib response; at progression, it decreased back toward baseline.

This clone occurred a few times. What it binds is unknown. Data came from immunoSEQ multiplex PCR; TCRdb stores just in-frame clones and leaves some out. This table has some 140,000 clones, around 93% appearing once. The CDR3 extends over 14 amino acids. The V gene's germline CDR1 is LNHDA and CDR2 SQIVND (reference sequence). Trimming at V came to 6 bases and at J to 5 bases, leaving 7 bases not matched to a gene. This specimen was PBMCs, taken after 12 months of ibrutinib treatment. This sequence was found in a human donor with chronic lymphocytic leukemia. J is TRBJ1-3 and V is TRBV19, with 7 bases lining up with TRBD1. The CDR3: CASSNGQDRNTIYF. CDR3 DNA: TGTGCCAGTAGCAACGGACAGGACCGAAACACCATATATTTT.